The clone carrying this T cell receptor beta chain was counted a few times. CDR1 KGHSH and CDR2 LQKENI come from the germline V gene. Trimming pared 2 bases from V and 3 bases from J, leaving 4 bases between. The CDR3 sequence is 12 residues long. Amplification yielded TCR beta CDR3 regions, with RNA transcripts as the source. HTBI primers drove first-round RT-PCR of the TCR CDR3. TCRdb re-derived calls from the multiplex PCR reads in MiXCR, one entry per CDR3 protein. This repertoire shows hundreds of thousands of distinct CDR3 sequences, 15% to 20% found once; its top ten account for 3.5% to 4%. This sample is drawn from a study of T cells in Graves' hyperthyroidism and ophthalmopathy.

Sequencing used blood. The chain employs TRBV18 and TRBJ1-1; D uncertain. The sequence was obtained from a woman aged 25 to 45 with Graves' hyperthyroidism. CDR3 in DNA: TGTGCCAGCTCACCAGCGCACACTGAAGCTTTCTTT. This encodes CASSPAHTEAFF.